These T cell receptor beta chains were read from a single sample in a study of cytomegalovirus exposure and HLA in healthy donors. Generated by immunoSEQ multiplex PCR, the TCRdb table keeps only in-frame clones and is missing some. The sample has 150,000 to 200,000 clones, roughly 85% seen once; the top ten hold about 14%. The sequencing sample was made of PBMCs. These receptors all come from a man aged 50 to 60 in good health and CMV-seropositive. The CDR3 runs from the conserved cysteine through the conserved F or W. A D gene is named only where the DNA matches it firmly. Size is stated for part of the rows, as once, few or many counts, or as a class when the clone is expanded.

TRBV7-2	TRBJ2-3	-	TRBD2	TGTGCCAGCACCCTAACCCAACTAGCGGGGGGCATTGATACGCAGTATTTT	CASTLTQLAGGIDTQYF
TRBV2	TRBJ2-2	-	TRBD1	TGTGCCAGCAGTGTGGGACAGGGGAACACCGGGGAGCTGTTTTTT	CASSVGQGNTGELFF
TRBV5-4	TRBJ2-5	-	-	TGTGCCAGCAGCGCGGGACAGCGCGAAGAGACCCAGTACTTC	CASSAGQREETQYF
TRBV7-2	TRBJ2-7	once	TRBD1	TGTGCCAGCAGCTTAGCTTCCGGGACAGGGCGCTACGAGCAGTACTTC	CASSLASGTGRYEQYF
TRBV11-3	TRBJ2-2	once	TRBD2	TGTGCCAGCAGCGTTACCGGGACTAGCGGGGGGAAAGACACCGGGGAGCTGTTTTTT	CASSVTGTSGGKDTGELFF
TRBV5-4	TRBJ1-2	-	TRBD1	TGTGCCAGCAGCCGACCCGACAGGGGAAACTATGGCTACACCTTC	CASSRPDRGNYGYTF
TRBV28	TRBJ1-1	-	-	TGTGCCAGCAGGAGGGACACAACGTCCACTGAAGCTTTCTTT	CASRRDTTSTEAFF
TRBV13	TRBJ2-1	-	-	TGTGCCAGCAGATTCCAGGGGCTACACAATGAGCAGTTCTTC	CASRFQGLHNEQFF
TRBV19	TRBJ1-2	-	-	TGTGCCAGTAGCCCAGACAGGTTTTATGGCTACACCTTC	CASSPDRFYGYTF
TRBV19	TRBJ2-5	-	TRBD1	TGTGCCAGTAGTCCCACGACAGGGGGCAGAGAGACCCAGTACTTC	CASSPTTGGRETQYF
TRBV30	TRBJ1-2	-	TRBD1	TGTGCCTGGCCTAAACAGGGGGCGCGCTATGGCTACACCTTC	CAWPKQGARYGYTF
TRBV4-2	TRBJ2-2	-	-	TGTGCCAGCAATCTAGCGTCGGGCACCGGGGAGCTGTTTTTT	CASNLASGTGELFF
TRBV19	TRBJ1-5	-	-	TGTGCCAGTAACCAACCCCGGGGGGAGGTTCAGCCCCAGCATTTT	CASNQPRGEVQPQHF
TRBV4-1	TRBJ1-1	few	-	TGCGCCAGCAGCCAACCCCAGGGGCTCACTGAAGCTTTCTTT	CASSQPQGLTEAFF
TRBV9	TRBJ2-5	-	-	TGTGCCAGCAGCCCCCGGCGGGAACAAGAGACCCAGTACTTC	CASSPRREQETQYF
TRBV4-2	TRBJ2-1	-	-	TGTGCCAGCAGCCAAGAACGACGGAGAAGCTCCTACAATGAGCAGTTCTTC	CASSQERRRSSYNEQFF
TRBV6-5	TRBJ1-2	few	TRBD1	TGTGCCAGCAGTCCAGACAGGGGACTAAACTATGGCTACACCTTC	CASSPDRGLNYGYTF
TRBV18	TRBJ2-2	-	-	TGTGCCAGCTCACCACCGTCTTTCCCGAACACCGGGGAGCTGTTTTTT	CASSPPSFPNTGELFF
TRBV7-2	TRBJ2-5	few	-	TGTGCCAGCAGCTTAAACAGACAAGAGACCCAGTACTTC	CASSLNRQETQYF
TRBV21-1	TRBJ1-5	-	-	TGTGCCAGCAGCAAAAGAAGGTCAGGACTTAAATCAGGCAATCAGCCCCAGCATTTT	CASSKRRSGLKSGNQPQHF
TRBV28	TRBJ1-4	-	-	TGTGCCAGCAGACAGGGAGGGGAAAAACTGTTTTTT	CASRQGGEKLFF
TRBV9	TRBJ1-1	-	-	TGTGCCAGCAGCTCTCGCTCAGGGGCGGCTGAAGCTTTCTTT	CASSSRSGAAEAFF
TRBV28	TRBJ2-2	-	-	TGTGCCAGCAGTTTATCAGGGTTGACCGGGGAGCTGTTTTTT	CASSLSGLTGELFF
TRBV5-1	TRBJ2-7	-	-	TGCGCCAGCAGCTTGGCAGGGTTTGACTACGAGCAGTACTTC	CASSLAGFDYEQYF
TRBV7-8	TRBJ2-7	-	TRBD1	TGTGCCAGCCTGAACCCTACAGGGGCCTTCTACGAGCAGTACTTC	CASLNPTGAFYEQYF
TRBV5-1	TRBJ2-3	-	TRBD1	TGCGCCAGCAGCCCTACGGGACAGCGATCCGGCGATACGCAGTATTTT	CASSPTGQRSGDTQYF
TRBV7-9	TRBJ1-4	-	-	TGTGCCAGCAGCCAAGAACAGGGTGATAGTGAAAAACTGTTTTTT	CASSQEQGDSEKLFF
TRBV15	TRBJ1-5	-	-	TGTGCCACCAGCAGAGATTTGGCAGGAGGGTGGAATAGCAATCAGCCCCAGCATTTT	CATSRDLAGGWNSNQPQHF